This is a list of T cell receptor beta chains from one sample in a study of blood T cells in healthy people across ages. MiXCR was run by TCRdb on the 5' RACE reads, yielding one entry per CDR3 protein. The data hold roughly 2 million distinct CDR3 sequences, with about 50% observed a single time. The sequencing input was blood. The receptors were gathered from a woman aged 40 to 50 in good health. CDR3s include the opening cysteine and the closing phenylalanine or tryptophan. A D gene is named only where the DNA matches it firmly. Size tells how often a clone was seen (once, few, many) or the class of an expanded clone, and some rows leave it out.

D gene	V gene	J gene	clone size	CDR3 protein	CDR3 DNA
TRBD2	TRBV7-3	TRBJ2-5	-	CASSLKEGLEETQYF	TGTGCCAGCAGCTTAAAAGAAGGACTAGAAGAGACCCAGTACTTC
-	TRBV7-9	TRBJ1-1	-	CASIPVPTANTEAFF	TGTGCCAGCATCCCGGTCCCCACAGCGAACACTGAAGCTTTCTTT
-	TRBV20-1	TRBJ1-5	-	CSARDPQGFWQPQHF	TGCAGTGCTAGAGATCCCCAGGGCTTTTGGCAGCCCCAGCATTTT
-	TRBV10-3	TRBJ2-3	many	CAISRSTDTQYF	TGTGCCATCAGTCGAAGCACAGATACGCAGTATTTT
TRBD2	TRBV3-1	TRBJ2-1	many	CATVISGAYNEQFF	TGTGCCACCGTGATAAGCGGGGCCTACAATGAGCAGTTCTTC
TRBD1	TRBV12-3/TRBV12-4	TRBJ1-2	few	CASSPQRQGHGYTF	TGTGCCAGCAGTCCCCAACGACAGGGCCATGGCTACACCTTC
-	TRBV10-3	TRBJ2-7	-	CAISESRGWYEQYF	TGTGCCATCAGTGAGTCCAGGGGATGGTACGAGCAGTACTTC
TRBD2	TRBV20-1	TRBJ2-1	few	CSASATSGGFLEQFF	TGCAGTGCTTCTGCGACTAGCGGGGGCTTTCTGGAGCAGTTCTTC
-	TRBV6-6	TRBJ1-2	-	CASSYTDRANYGYTF	TGTGCCAGCAGTTACACGGACAGAGCTAACTATGGCTACACCTTC
-	TRBV27	TRBJ2-5	-	CASSSTPYQETQYF	TGTGCCAGCAGCTCAACCCCCTACCAAGAGACCCAGTACTTC
TRBD1	TRBV6-5	TRBJ2-1	once	CASSNSGQLYNEQFF	TGTGCCAGCAGTAACTCGGGACAGCTCTACAATGAGCAGTTCTTC
-	TRBV7-2	TRBJ2-3	few	CASRPSPADTQYF	TGTGCCAGCAGACCCTCCCCCGCAGATACGCAGTATTTT
-	TRBV20-1	TRBJ1-5	once	CSAVGGFNQPQHF	TGCAGTGCCGTCGGGGGATTCAATCAGCCCCAGCATTTT
TRBD1	TRBV6-2/TRBV6-3	TRBJ2-1	-	CASSYMFGQGSNEQFF	TGTGCCAGCAGTTACATGTTCGGACAGGGGAGTAATGAGCAGTTCTTC
-	TRBV2	TRBJ2-2	-	CASCQGPNTGELFF	TGTGCCAGCTGTCAGGGCCCAAACACCGGGGAGCTGTTTTTT
-	TRBV27	TRBJ2-7	few	CASAPSTGPISYEQYF	TGTGCCAGCGCCCCCTCGACAGGACCCATCTCCTACGAGCAGTACTTC
-	TRBV6-6	TRBJ1-2	few	CASSRDQLDRNHYGYTF	TGTGCCAGCAGTCGCGATCAACTGGACAGAAATCACTATGGCTACACCTTC
-	TRBV12-3/TRBV12-4	TRBJ2-7	few	CASSRPGGTYEQYF	TGTGCCAGCAGTCGTCCGGGCGGTACCTACGAGCAGTACTTC
-	TRBV7-9	TRBJ1-1	-	CASSTRGGTEAFF	TGTGCCAGCAGCACCAGGGGTGGCACTGAAGCTTTCTTT
TRBD1	TRBV7-9	TRBJ1-2	many	CASSSTGDYGYTF	TGTGCCAGCAGCTCGACAGGGGACTATGGCTACACCTTC
-	TRBV7-2	TRBJ2-4	-	CASSLEIPGFGKNIQYF	TGTGCCAGCAGCTTAGAGATCCCGGGTTTCGGCAAAAACATTCAGTACTTC
-	TRBV6-6	TRBJ2-1	once	CASAEGSYNEQFF	TGTGCCAGCGCCGAAGGGTCCTACAATGAGCAGTTCTTC